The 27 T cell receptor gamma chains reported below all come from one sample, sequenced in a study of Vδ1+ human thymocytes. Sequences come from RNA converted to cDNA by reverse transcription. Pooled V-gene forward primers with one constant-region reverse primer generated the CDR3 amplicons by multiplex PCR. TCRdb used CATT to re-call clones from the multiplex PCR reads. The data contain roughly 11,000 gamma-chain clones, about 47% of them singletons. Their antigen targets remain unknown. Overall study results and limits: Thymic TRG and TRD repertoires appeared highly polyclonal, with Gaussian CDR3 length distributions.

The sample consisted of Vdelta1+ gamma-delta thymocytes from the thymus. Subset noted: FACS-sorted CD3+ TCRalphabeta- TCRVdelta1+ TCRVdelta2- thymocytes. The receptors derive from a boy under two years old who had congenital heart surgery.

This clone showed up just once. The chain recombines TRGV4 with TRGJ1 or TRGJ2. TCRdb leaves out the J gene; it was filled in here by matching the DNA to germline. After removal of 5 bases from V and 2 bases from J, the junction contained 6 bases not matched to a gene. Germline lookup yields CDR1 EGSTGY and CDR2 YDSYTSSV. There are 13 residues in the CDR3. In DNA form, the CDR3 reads TGTGCCACCTGGGCCCAGGATTATTATAAGAAACTCTTT. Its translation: CATWAQDYYKKLF.

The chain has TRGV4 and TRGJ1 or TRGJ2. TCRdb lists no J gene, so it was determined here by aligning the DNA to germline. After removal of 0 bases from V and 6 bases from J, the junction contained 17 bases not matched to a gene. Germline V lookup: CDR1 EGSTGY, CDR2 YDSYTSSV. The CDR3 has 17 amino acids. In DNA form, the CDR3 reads TGTGCCACCTGGGATGGGCCGATTGGGACGGGAGCTTATAAGAAACTCTTT. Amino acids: CATWDGPIGTGAYKKLF.

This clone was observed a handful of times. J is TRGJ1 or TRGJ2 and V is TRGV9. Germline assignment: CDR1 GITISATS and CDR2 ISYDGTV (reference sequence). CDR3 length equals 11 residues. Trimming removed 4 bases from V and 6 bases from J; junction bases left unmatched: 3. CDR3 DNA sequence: TGTGCCTTGTGGGACAGTTATAAGAAACTCTTT. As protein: CALWDSYKKLF.

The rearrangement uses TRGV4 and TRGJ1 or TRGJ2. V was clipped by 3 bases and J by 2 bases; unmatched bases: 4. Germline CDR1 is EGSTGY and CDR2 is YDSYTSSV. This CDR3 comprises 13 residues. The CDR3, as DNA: TGTGCCACCTGGGATCAGGATTATTATAAGAAACTCTTT. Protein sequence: CATWDQDYYKKLF.

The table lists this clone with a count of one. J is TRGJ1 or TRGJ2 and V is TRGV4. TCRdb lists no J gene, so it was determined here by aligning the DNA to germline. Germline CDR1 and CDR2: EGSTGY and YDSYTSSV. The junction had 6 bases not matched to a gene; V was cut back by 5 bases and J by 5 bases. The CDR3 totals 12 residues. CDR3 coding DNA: TGTGCCACCTGGGGTTTGGATTATAAGAAACTCTTT. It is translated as CATWGLDYKKLF.

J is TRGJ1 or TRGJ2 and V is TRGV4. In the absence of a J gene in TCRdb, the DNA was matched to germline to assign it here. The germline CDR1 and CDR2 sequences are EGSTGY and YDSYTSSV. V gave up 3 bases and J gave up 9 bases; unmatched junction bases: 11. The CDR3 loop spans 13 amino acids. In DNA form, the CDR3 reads TGTGCCACCTGGGATCGTCCTTTTGCTAAGAAACTCTTT. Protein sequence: CATWDRPFAKKLF.

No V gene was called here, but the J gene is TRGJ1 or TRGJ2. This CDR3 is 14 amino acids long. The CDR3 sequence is CATWDRPPYYKKLF. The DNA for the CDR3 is TGTGCCACCTGGGACAGGCCGCCCTACTATAAGAAACTCTTT.

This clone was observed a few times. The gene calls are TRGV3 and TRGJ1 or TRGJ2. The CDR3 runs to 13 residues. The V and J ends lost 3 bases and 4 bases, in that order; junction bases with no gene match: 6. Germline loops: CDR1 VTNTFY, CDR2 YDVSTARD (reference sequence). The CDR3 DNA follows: TGTGCCACCTGGGACTGCGGCTATTATAAGAAACTCTTT. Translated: CATWDCGYYKKLF.

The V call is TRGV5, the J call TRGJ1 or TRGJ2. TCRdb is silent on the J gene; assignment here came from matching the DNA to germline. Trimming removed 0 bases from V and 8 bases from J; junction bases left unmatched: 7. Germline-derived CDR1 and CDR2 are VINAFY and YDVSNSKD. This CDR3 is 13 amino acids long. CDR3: CATWDRRWNKKLF. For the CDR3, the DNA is TGTGCCACCTGGGACAGGCGGTGGAATAAGAAACTCTTT.

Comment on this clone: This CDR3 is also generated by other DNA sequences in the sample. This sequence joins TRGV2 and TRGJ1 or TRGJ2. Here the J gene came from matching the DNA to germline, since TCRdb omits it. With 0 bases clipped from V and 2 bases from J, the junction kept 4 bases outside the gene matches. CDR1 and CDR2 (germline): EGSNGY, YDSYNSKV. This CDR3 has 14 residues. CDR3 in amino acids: CATWDGPDYYKKLF. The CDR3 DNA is TGTGCCACCTGGGACGGGCCGGATTATTATAAGAAACTCTTT.

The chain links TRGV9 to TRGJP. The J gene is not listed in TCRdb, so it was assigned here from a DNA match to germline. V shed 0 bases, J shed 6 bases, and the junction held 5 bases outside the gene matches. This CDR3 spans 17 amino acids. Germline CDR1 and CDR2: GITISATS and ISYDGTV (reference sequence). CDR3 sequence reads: CALWEVPSELGKKIKVF. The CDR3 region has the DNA TGTGCCTTGTGGGAGGTGCCTTCAGAGTTGGGCAAAAAAATCAAGGTATTT.

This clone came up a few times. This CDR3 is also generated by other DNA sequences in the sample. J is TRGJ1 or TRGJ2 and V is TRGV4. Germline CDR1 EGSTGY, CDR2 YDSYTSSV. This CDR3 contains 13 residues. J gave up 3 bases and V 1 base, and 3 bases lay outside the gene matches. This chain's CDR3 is CATWDGPYYKKLF. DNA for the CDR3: TGTGCCACCTGGGATGGTCCTTATTATAAGAAACTCTTT.

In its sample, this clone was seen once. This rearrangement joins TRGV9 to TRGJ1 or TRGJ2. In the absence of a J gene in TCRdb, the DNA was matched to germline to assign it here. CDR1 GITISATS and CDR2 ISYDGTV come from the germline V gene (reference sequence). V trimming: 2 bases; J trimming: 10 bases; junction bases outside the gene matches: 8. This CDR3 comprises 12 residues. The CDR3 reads CALWEEFGKKLF. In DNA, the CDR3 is TGTGCCTTGTGGGAGGAATTTGGGAAGAAACTCTTT.

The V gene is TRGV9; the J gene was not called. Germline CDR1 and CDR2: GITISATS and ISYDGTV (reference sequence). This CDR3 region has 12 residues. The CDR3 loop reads CALWEVYYKRLF. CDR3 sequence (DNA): TGTGCCTTGTGGGAGGTTTATTATAAGAGGCTCTTT.

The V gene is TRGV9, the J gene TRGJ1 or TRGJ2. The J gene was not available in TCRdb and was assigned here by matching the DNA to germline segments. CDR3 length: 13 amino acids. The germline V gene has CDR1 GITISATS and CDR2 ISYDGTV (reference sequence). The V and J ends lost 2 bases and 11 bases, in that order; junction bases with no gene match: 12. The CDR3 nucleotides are TGTGCCTTGTGGGAGGCCTTCGGAGAGGAGAAACTCTTT. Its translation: CALWEAFGEEKLF.

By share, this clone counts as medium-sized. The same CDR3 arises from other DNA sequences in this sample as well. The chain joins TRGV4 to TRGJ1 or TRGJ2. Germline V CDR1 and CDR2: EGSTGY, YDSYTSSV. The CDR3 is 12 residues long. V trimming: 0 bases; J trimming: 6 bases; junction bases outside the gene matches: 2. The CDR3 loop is CATWDGRYKKLF. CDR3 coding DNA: TGTGCCACCTGGGATGGGCGTTATAAGAAACTCTTT.

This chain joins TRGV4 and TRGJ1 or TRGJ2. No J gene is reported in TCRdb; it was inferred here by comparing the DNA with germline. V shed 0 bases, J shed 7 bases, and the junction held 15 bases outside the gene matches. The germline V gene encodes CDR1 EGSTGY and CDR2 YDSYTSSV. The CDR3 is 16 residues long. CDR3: CATWDGPEVSIYKKLF. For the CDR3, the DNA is TGTGCCACCTGGGATGGGCCCGAGGTTTCAATCTATAAGAAACTCTTT.

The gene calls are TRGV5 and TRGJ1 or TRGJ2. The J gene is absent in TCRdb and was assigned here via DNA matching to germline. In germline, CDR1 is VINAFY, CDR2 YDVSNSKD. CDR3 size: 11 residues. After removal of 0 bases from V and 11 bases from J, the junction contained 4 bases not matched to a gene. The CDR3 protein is CATWDRHQKLF. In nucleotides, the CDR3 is TGTGCCACCTGGGACAGGCATCAGAAACTCTTT.

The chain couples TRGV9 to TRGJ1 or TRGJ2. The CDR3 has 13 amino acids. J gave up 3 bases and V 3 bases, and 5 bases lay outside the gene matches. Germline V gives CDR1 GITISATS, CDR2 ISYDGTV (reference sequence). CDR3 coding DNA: TGTGCCTTGTGGGAGAGACTTTATTATAAGAAACTCTTT. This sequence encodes CALWERLYYKKLF.

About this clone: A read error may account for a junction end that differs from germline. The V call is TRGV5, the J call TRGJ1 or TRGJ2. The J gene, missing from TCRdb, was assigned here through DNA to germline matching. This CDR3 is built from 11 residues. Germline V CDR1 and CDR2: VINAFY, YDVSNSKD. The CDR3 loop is CANWDGCKKLF. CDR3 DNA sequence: TGTGCCAACTGGGACGGGTGTAAGAAACTCTTT.

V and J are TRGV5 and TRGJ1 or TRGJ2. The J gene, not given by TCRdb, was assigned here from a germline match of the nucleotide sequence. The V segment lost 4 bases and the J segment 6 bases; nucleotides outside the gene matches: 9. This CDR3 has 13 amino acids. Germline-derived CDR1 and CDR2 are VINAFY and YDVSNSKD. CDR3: CATWDGPSYKKLF. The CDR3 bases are TGTGCCACCTGGGATGGGCCATCTTATAAGAAACTCTTT.

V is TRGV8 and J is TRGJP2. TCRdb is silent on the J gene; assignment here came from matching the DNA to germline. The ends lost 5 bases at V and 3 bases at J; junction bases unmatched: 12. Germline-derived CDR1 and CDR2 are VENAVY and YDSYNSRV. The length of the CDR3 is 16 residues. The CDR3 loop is CATWAPRGGSDWIKTF. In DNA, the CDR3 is TGTGCCACCTGGGCCCCCCGGGGAGGTAGTGATTGGATCAAGACGTTT.

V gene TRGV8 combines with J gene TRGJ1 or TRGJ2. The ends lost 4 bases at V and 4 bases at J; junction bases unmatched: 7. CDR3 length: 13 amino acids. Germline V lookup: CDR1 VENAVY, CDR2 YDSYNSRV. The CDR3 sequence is CATWDPRYYKKLF. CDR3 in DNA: TGTGCCACCTGGGACCCGAGATATTATAAGAAACTCTTT.

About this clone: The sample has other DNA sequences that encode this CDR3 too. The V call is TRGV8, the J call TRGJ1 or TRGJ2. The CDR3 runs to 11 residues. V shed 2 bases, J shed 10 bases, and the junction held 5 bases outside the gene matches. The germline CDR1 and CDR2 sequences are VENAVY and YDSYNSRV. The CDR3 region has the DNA TGTGCCACCTGGGATAAAGGGAAGAAACTCTTT. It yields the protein CATWDKGKKLF.

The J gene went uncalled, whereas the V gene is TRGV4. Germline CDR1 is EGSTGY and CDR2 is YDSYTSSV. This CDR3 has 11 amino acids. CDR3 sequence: CATWDGPEILF. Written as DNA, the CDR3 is TGTGCCACCTGGGATGGGCCCGAAATCCTCTTT.

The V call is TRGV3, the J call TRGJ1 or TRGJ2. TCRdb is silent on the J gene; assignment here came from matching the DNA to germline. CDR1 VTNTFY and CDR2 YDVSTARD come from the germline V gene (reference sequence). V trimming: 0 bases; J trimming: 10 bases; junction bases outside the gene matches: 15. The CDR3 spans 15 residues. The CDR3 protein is CATWDRLSDPGKKLF. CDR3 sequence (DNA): TGTGCCACCTGGGACAGGCTTTCGGACCCCGGGAAGAAACTCTTT.

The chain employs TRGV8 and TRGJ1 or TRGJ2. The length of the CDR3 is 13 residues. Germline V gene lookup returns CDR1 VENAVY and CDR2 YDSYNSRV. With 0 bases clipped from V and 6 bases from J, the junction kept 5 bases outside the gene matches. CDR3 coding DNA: TGTGCCACCTGGGATAGGGTTGGTTATAAGAAACTCTTT. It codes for CATWDRVGYKKLF.